This TCR beta chain comes out of a study of CD8 T cells in Susac syndrome. The germline CDR1 and CDR2 sequences are LNHNV and YYDKDF (reference sequence). Trimming took off 3 bases at V and 7 bases at J, with 9 bases between the two ends. The length of the CDR3 is 12 residues. It was with random hexamers that 0.5 to 1 ug RNA was reverse transcribed. Coverage of TCR beta CDR3 amplification by immunoSEQ multiplex PCR extended to 54 Vbeta and 13 Jbeta. One entry per CDR3 protein, called by TCRdb with MiXCR from the immunoSEQ multiplex PCR reads. This sample has around 160,000 distinct CDR3 sequences, with around 94% found just once. The study used healthy donors as controls matched for age and sex.

V is TRBV15 and J is TRBJ1-1; D is undetermined. The sequencing sample was made of CD4+ T cells from PBMCs. The receptor's source is a human donor in good health. CDR3 coding DNA: TGTGCCACCAGCAGGAACCTCTATGAAGCTTTCTTT. Its protein product is CATSRNLYEAFF.